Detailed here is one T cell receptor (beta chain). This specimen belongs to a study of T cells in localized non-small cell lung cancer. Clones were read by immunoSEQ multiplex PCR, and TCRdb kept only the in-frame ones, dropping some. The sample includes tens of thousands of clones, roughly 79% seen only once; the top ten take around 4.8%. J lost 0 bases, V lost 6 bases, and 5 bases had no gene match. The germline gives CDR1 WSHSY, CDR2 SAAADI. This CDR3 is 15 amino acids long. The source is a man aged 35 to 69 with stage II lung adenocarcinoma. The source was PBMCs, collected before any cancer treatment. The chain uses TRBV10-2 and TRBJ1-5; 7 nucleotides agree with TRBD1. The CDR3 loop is CASRQTGVSNQPQHF. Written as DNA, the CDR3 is TGCGCCAGCAGACAAACAGGGGTTAGCAATCAGCCCCAGCATTTT.